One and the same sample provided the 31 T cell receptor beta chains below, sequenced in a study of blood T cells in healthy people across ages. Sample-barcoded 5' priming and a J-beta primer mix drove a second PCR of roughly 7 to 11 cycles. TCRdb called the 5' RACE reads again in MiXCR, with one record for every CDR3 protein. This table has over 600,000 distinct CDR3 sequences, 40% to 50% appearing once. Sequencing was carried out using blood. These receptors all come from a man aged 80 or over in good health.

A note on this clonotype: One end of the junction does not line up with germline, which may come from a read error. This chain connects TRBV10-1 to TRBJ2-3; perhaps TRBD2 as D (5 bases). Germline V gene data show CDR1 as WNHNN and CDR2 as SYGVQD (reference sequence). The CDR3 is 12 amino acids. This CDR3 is CVSSEGGNTQYF. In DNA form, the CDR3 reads TGCGTCAGCAGTGAAGGAGGTAATACGCAGTATTTT.

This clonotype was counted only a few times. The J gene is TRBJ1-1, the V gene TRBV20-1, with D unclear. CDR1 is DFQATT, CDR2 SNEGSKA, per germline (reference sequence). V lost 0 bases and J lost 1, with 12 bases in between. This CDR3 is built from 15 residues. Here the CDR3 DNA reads TGCAGTGCTAGAGATCAGTTCCGCAGGAACACTGAAGCTTTCTTT. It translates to CSARDQFRRNTEAFF.

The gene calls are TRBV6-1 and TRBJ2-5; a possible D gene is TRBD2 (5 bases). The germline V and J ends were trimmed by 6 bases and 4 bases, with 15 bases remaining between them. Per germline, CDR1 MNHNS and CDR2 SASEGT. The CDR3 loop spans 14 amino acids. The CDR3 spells CASRRRMAGETQYF. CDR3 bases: TGTGCCAGCAGGAGGAGGATGGCTGGAGAGACCCAGTACTTC.

CDR3 sequence reads: CASMFPSGADTQYF. In DNA, the CDR3 is TGTGCCAGCATGTTCCCTAGCGGCGCAGATACGCAGTATTTT. The chain employs TRBV2 and TRBJ2-3; TRBD2 agrees at 7 bases. Germline V CDR1 and CDR2: SNHLY, FYNNEI. The V and J ends lost 7 bases and 4 bases, in that order; junction bases with no gene match: 8. The CDR3 contains 14 residues. The whole variable domain, filled in from reference TRBV2 and TRBJ2-3, reads EPEVTQTPSHQVTQMGQEVILRCVPISNHLYFYWYRQILGQKVEFLVSFYNNEISEKSEIFDDQFSVERPDGSNFTLKIRSTKLEDSAMYFCASMFPSGADTQYFGPGTRLTVL.

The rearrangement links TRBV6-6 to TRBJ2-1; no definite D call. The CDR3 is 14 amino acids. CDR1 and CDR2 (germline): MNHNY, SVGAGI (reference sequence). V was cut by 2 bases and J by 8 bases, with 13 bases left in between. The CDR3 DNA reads TGTGCCAGCAGTTACGGGATTATGGACCATGAGCAGTTCTTC. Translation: CASSYGIMDHEQFF.

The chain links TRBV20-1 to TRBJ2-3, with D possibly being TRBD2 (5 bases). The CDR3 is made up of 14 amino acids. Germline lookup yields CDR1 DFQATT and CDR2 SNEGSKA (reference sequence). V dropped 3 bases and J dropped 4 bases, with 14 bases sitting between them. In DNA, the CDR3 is TGCAGTGCTAGTGAGTTATCGAGGGCAGATACGCAGTATTTT. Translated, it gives CSASELSRADTQYF.

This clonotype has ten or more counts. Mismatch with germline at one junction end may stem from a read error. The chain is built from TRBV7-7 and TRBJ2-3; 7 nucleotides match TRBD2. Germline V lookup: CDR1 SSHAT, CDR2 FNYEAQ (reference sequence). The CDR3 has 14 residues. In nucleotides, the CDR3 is TGTGCTAGCAAAAGCGGGATTGAGACAGATACGCAGTATTTT. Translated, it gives CASKSGIETDTQYF.

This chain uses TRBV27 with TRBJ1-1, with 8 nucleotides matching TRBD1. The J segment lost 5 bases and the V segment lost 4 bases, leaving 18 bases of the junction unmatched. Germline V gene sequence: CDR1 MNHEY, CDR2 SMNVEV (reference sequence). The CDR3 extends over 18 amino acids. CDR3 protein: CASSSYSSGGLGGTEAFF. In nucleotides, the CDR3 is TGTGCCAGCAGTTCGTACAGTTCAGGGGGCTTGGGGGGGACTGAAGCTTTCTTT.

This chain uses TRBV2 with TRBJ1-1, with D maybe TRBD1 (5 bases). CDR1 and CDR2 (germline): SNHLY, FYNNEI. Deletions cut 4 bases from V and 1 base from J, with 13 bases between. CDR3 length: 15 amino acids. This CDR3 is CASSAQGSRNTEAFF. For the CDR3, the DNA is TGTGCCAGCAGTGCTCAGGGAAGTCGGAACACTGAAGCTTTCTTT.

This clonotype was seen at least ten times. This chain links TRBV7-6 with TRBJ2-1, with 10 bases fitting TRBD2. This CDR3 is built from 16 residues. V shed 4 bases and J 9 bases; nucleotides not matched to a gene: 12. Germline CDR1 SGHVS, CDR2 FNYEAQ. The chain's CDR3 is CASSSRSSGGHGEQFF. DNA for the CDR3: TGTGCCAGCAGCTCCCGATCTAGCGGGGGTCATGGTGAGCAGTTCTTC. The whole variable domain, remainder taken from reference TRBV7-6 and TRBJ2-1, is GAGVSQSPRYKVTKRGQDVALRCDPISGHVSLYWYRQALGQGPEFLTYFNYEAQQDKSGLPNDRFSAERPEGSISTLTIQRTEQRDSAMYRCASSSRSSGGHGEQFFGPGTRLTVL.

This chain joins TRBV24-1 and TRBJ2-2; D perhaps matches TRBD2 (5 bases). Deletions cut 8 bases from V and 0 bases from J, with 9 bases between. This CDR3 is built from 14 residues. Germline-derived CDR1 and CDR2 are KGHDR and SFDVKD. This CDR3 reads CATNPGTNTGELFF. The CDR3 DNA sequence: TGTGCCACCAATCCGGGGACGAACACCGGGGAGCTGTTTTTT.

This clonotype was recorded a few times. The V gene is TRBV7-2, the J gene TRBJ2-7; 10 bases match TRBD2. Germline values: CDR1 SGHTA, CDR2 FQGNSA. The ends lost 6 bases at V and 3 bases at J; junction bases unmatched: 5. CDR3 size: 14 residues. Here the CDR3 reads CASSPIAGGYEQYF. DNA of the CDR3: TGTGCCAGCAGTCCGATAGCGGGAGGCTACGAGCAGTACTTC. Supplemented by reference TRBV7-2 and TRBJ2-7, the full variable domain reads GAGVSQSPSNKVTEKGKDVELRCDPISGHTALYWYRQSLGQGLEFLIYFQGNSAPDKSGLPSDRFSAERTGGSVSTLTIQRTQQEDSAVYLCASSPIAGGYEQYFGPGTRLTVT.

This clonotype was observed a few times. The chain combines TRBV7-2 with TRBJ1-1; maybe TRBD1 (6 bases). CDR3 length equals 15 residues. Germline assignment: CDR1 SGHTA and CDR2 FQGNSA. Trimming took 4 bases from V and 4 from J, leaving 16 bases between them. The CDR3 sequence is CASSSTGLKGTEAFF. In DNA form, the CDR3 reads TGTGCCAGCAGCTCCACAGGGCTAAAGGGCACTGAAGCTTTCTTT.

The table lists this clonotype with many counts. In nucleotides, the CDR3 is TGTGCCAGCAGCTTAGTGGACAGGGGATTCTATGGCTACACCTTC. This codes for CASSLVDRGFYGYTF. The chain couples TRBV7-2 to TRBJ1-2, with 9 nucleotides matching TRBD1. This CDR3 is 15 amino acids long. The ends lost 1 base at V and 4 bases at J; junction bases unmatched: 4. Germline-derived CDR1 and CDR2 are SGHTA and FQGNSA.

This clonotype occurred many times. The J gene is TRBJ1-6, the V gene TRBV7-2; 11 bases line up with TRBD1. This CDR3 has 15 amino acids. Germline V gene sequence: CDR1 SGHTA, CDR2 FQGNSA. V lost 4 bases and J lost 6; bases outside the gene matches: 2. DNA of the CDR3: TGTGCCAGCAGCTACGGGACAGGGGGTAATTCACCCCTCCACTTT. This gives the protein CASSYGTGGNSPLHF.

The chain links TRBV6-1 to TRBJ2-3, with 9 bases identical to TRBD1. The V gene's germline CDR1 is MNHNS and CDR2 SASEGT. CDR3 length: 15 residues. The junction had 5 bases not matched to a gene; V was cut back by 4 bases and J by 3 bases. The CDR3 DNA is TGTGCCAGCAGTGCGGACAGGGGCACTACAGATACGCAGTATTTT. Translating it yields CASSADRGTTDTQYF.

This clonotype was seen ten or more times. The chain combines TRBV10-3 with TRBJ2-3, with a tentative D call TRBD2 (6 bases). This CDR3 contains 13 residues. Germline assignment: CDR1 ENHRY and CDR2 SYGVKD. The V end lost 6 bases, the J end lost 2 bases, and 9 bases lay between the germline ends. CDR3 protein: CAISGGNTDTQYF. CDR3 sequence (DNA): TGTGCCATCAGCGGGGGAAACACAGATACGCAGTATTTT.

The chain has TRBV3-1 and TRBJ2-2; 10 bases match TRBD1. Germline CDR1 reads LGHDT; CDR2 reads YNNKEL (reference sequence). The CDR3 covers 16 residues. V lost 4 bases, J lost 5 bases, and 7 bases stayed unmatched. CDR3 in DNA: TGTGCCAGCAGCCCTCGACAGGGGGCTTATACCGGGGAGCTGTTTTTT. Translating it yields CASSPRQGAYTGELFF.

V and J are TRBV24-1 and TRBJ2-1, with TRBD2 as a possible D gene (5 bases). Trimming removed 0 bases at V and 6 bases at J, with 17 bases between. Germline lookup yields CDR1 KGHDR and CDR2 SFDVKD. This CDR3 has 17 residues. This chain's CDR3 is CATSDLNAGGFGNEQFF. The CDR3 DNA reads TGTGCCACCAGTGATTTGAATGCTGGCGGGTTTGGCAATGAGCAGTTCTTC.

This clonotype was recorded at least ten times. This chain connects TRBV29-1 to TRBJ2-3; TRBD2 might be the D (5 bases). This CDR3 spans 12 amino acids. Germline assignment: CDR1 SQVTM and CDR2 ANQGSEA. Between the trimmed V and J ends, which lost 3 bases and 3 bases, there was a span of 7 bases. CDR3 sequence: CSVEEDTDTQYF. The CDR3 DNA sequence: TGCAGCGTTGAGGAGGATACAGATACGCAGTATTTT.

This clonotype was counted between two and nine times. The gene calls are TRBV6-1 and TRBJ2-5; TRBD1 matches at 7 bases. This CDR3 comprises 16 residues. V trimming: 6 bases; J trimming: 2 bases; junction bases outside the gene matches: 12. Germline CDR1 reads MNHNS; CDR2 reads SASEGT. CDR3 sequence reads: CASSRGQIVSQETQYF. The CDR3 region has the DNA TGTGCCAGCAGCCGGGGACAGATAGTCTCACAAGAGACCCAGTACTTC.

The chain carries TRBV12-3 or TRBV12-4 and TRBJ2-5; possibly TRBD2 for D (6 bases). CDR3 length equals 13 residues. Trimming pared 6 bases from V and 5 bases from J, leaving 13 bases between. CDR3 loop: CASRPHGGETQYF. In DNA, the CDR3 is TGTGCCAGCAGACCCCACGGAGGGGAGACCCAGTACTTC.

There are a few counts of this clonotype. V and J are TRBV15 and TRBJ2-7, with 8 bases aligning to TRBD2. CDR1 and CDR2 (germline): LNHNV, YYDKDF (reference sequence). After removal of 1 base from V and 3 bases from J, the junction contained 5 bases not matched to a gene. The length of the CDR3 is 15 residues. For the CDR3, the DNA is TGTGCCACCAGCAGAGGTCCAGCGGGGGACTACGAGCAGTACTTC. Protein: CATSRGPAGDYEQYF.

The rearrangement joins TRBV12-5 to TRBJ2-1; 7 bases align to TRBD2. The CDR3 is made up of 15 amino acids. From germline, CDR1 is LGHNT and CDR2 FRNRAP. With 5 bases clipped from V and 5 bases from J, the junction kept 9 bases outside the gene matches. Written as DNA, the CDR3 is TGTGCTAGTGGTCTGGGGGGGACCAAAGACAATGAGCAGTTCTTC. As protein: CASGLGGTKDNEQFF. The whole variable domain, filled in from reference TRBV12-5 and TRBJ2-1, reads DARVTQTPRHKVTEMGQEVTMRCQPILGHNTVFWYRQTMMQGLELLAYFRNRAPLDDSGMPKDRFSAEMPDATLATLKIQPSEPRDSAVYFCASGLGGTKDNEQFFGPGTRLTVL.

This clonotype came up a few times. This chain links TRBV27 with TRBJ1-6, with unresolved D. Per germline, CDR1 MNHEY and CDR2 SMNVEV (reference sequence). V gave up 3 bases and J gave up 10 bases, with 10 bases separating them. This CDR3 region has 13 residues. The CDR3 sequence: CASSFQPGSPLHF. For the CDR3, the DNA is TGTGCCAGCAGTTTTCAACCTGGCTCACCCCTCCACTTT.

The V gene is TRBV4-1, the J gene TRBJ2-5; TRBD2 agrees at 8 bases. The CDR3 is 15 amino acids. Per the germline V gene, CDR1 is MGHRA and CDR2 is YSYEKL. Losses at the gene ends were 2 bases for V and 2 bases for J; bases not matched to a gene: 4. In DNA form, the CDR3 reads TGCGCCAGCAGCCAAAGCGGGGGTCCTCAAGAGACCCAGTACTTC. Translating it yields CASSQSGGPQETQYF.

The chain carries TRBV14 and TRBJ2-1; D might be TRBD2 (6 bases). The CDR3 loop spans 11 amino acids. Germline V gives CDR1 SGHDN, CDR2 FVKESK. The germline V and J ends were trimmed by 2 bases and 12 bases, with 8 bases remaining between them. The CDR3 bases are TGTGCCAGCAGCCAACTAGCGCGGCAGTTCTTC. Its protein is CASSQLARQFF.

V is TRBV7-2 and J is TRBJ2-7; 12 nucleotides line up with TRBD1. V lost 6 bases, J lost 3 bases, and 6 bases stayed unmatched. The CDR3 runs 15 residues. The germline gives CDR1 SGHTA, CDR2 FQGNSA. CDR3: CASRPGTGGHYEQYF. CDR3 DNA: TGTGCCAGCAGGCCAGGGACAGGGGGCCACTACGAGCAGTACTTC. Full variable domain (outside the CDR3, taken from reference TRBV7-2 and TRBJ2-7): GAGVSQSPSNKVTEKGKDVELRCDPISGHTALYWYRQSLGQGLEFLIYFQGNSAPDKSGLPSDRFSAERTGGSVSTLTIQRTQQEDSAVYLCASRPGTGGHYEQYFGPGTRLTVT.

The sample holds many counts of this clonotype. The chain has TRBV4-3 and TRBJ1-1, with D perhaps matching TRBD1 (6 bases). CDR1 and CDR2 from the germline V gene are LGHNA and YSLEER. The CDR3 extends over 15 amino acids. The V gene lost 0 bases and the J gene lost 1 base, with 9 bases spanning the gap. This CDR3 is CASSQDQGQNTEAFF. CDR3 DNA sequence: TGCGCCAGCAGCCAAGACCAGGGGCAGAACACTGAAGCTTTCTTT.

CDR3 in amino acids: CASSQDLTSGEGNEQYF. The CDR3, as DNA: TGCGCCAGCAGCCAAGATCTGACTAGCGGGGAGGGAAATGAGCAGTACTTC. V gene TRBV4-3 combines with J gene TRBJ2-5; 11 nucleotides match TRBD2. The V gene's germline CDR1 is LGHNA and CDR2 YSLEER. The CDR3 is 17 amino acids. J lost 11 bases, V lost 0 bases, and 14 bases had no gene match.

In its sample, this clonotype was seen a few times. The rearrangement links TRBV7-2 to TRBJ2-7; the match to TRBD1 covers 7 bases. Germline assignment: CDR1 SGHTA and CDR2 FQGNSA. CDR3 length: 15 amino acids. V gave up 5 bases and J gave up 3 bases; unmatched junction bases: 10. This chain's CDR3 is CASSQQTGSVYEQYF. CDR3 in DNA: TGTGCCAGCAGCCAACAGACAGGGTCTGTCTACGAGCAGTACTTC.